The rows below give T cell receptor beta chains drawn from one sample of a study of T-cell memory formation after mild COVID-19. TCRdb reprocessed the 5' RACE reads via MiXCR and lists one record per CDR3 protein. The table records some 340,000 distinct CDR3 sequences, approximately 13% of them present only once. The sequenced material came from PBMCs or a T cell subset sorted from them (not recorded which). The source of these receptors is a man younger than 35 who had mild COVID-19 (a few samples of this study predate the infection). Cell type and time point are not known. Both conserved end residues are part of each CDR3. Each record gives: clone size, V gene, D gene, J gene, CDR3 DNA, CDR3 protein. The D gene is left open where the match is weak. Expanded clones get a size class; other rows say once, few or many, or leave the size out.

.	TRBV5-6	.	TRBJ1-1	TGTGCCAGCAGCAAACGCCTCTTCCCGCCAGAGATGGCTTTCTTT	CASSKRLFPPEMAFF
many	TRBV20-1	TRBD2	TRBJ2-3	TGCAGGGCCTCTGGGACTAGCGGCACAGATACGCAGTATTTT	CRASGTSGTDTQYF
few	TRBV6-6	.	TRBJ2-3	TGTGCCAGCAGTTACCCCAGGGACCCCACAGATACGCAGTATTTT	CASSYPRDPTDTQYF
.	TRBV7-3	.	TRBJ2-3	TGTGCCAGCAGCTACAGCCCGGACAGAGACACAGATACGCAGTATTTT	CASSYSPDRDTDTQYF
few	TRBV9	TRBD2	TRBJ2-3	TGTGCCAGCAGCGGCGAGGGGTGGCCTAGCGGGGGGATTGATACGCAGTATTTT	CASSGEGWPSGGIDTQYF
few	TRBV3-1	TRBD1	TRBJ2-1	TGTGCCAGCAGCCAAGATTTCGGGACAGGGGGCAAAAATGAGCAGTTCTTC	CASSQDFGTGGKNEQFF
few	TRBV5-1	TRBD2	TRBJ2-3	TGCGCCAGCAGCCGGAGCGGGGAGACAGATACGCAGTATTTT	CASSRSGETDTQYF
many	TRBV7-3	.	TRBJ1-5	TGTGCCAGCAGCTCGCCGGGGGCGGTGGAAAAAGAATATCAGCCCCAGCATTTT	CASSSPGAVEKEYQPQHF
.	TRBV9	.	TRBJ2-5	TGTGCCAGCAGCGTACGGGACGAAGAGACCCAGTACTTC	CASSVRDEETQYF
.	TRBV12-3/TRBV12-4	.	TRBJ1-2	TGTGCCAGCACCCAATTCGGGGCGTATGGCTACACCTTC	CASTQFGAYGYTF
many	TRBV12-3/TRBV12-4	TRBD2	TRBJ2-3	TGTGCCAGCAGGCGACTAGCGGGGGGGCCAGATACGCAGTATTTT	CASRRLAGGPDTQYF
many	TRBV20-1	.	TRBJ2-4	TGCAGTGCTAGGCAAGGCCAAAACATTCAGTACTTC	CSARQGQNIQYF
few	TRBV7-2	TRBD2	TRBJ2-3	TGTGCCAGCAGCTTATTGGTTGGCGGGGGGCCAGATACGCAGTATTTT	CASSLLVGGGPDTQYF
.	TRBV27	.	TRBJ2-7	TGTGCCAGCAGTCTCCGGGACGGGACCTACGAGCAGTACTTC	CASSLRDGTYEQYF
many	TRBV4-2	TRBD2	TRBJ2-1	TGTGCCAGCTTAAGCGGGGGGACAACCTACAATGAGCAGTTCTTC	CASLSGGTTYNEQFF
.	TRBV5-1	.	TRBJ2-5	TGCGCCAGCAGCACCGACCCGCGGGGTACGGGGGAGACCCAGTACTTC	CASSTDPRGTGETQYF
few	TRBV3-2	.	TRBJ1-4	TGTGCCAGCAGCCAAGTTGGGGGGGCTCGGGAAAAACTGTTTTTT	CASSQVGGAREKLFF
.	TRBV7-2	.	TRBJ2-2	TGTGCCAGCAGCTCCTTGGAGGGAGGAACCGGGGAGCTGTTTTTT	CASSSLEGGTGELFF